These 23 T cell receptor beta chains share one sample of origin, sequenced in a study of blood T cell repertoires in COVID-19. Method: immunoSEQ multiplex PCR; TCRdb's copy keeps in-frame clones and lacks some. The table lists approximately 120,000 clones, over 70% of them singletons. The source material was peripheral blood. Receptors were obtained from a woman aged 45-65 years with acute or convalescent COVID-19.

The rearrangement uses TRBV19 and TRBJ1-1, with a tentative D call TRBD1 (6 bases). The V gene lost 3 bases and the J gene lost 5 bases, with 13 bases spanning the gap. The CDR3 runs 14 residues. Germline CDR1 and CDR2: LNHDA and SQIVND (reference sequence). In DNA form, the CDR3 reads TGTGCCAGTAGTATCCAGGGGACTATGACTGAAGCTTTCTTT. Its protein product is CASSIQGTMTEAFF.

A single count supports this clone. The chain's CDR3 is CASSGGTGRSPLHF. CDR3 sequence (DNA): TGTGCCAGCAGTGGGGGGACAGGGAGATCACCCCTCCACTTT. V and J are TRBV2 and TRBJ1-6, with 9 bases matching TRBD1. V lost 4 bases to trimming and J lost 10 bases; unmatched junction nucleotides: 5. The CDR3 runs to 14 residues. Germline CDR1 and CDR2: SNHLY and FYNNEI.

The J gene is TRBJ1-5, the V gene TRBV30; no firm D call. The CDR3 has 13 residues. The V gene lost 2 bases and the J gene lost 6 bases, with 11 bases spanning the gap. Germline assignment: CDR1 GTSNPN and CDR2 SVGIG (reference sequence). CDR3 bases: TGTGCCTGGAGTCTCACTCCCTTTCAGCCCCAGCATTTT. This gives the protein CAWSLTPFQPQHF. Complete variable domain (other parts from reference TRBV30 and TRBJ1-5): SQTIHQWPATLVQPVGSPLSLECTVEGTSNPNLYWYRQAAGRGLQLLFYSVGIGQISSEVPQNLSASRPQDRQFILSSKKLLLSDSGFYLCAWSLTPFQPQHFGDGTRLSIL.

The chain is built from TRBV19 and TRBJ1-3; TRBD1 aligns across 7 bases. The germline V gene has CDR1 LNHDA and CDR2 SQIVND (reference sequence). The trim removed 7 bases at V and 1 base at J, leaving 7 bases unmatched. The CDR3 extends over 15 amino acids. This CDR3 is CASTITTGSGNTIYF. For the CDR3, the DNA is TGTGCCAGTACCATAACGACAGGGTCTGGAAACACCATATATTTT.

The chain carries TRBV5-1 and TRBJ2-5; 7 bases are shared with TRBD2. V lost 6 bases, J lost 3 bases, and 8 bases stayed unmatched. The CDR3 extends over 14 amino acids. Germline CDR1 SGHRS, CDR2 YFSETQ. This CDR3 is CASMLGGDEETQYF. In nucleotides, the CDR3 is TGCGCCAGCATGCTTGGGGGGGACGAAGAGACCCAGTACTTC.

This chain joins TRBV5-4 and TRBJ1-1; 7 bases fit TRBD1. V lost 0 bases to trimming and J lost 2 bases; unmatched junction nucleotides: 1. Per the germline V gene, CDR1 is SGHNT and CDR2 is YYREEE (reference sequence). This CDR3 comprises 14 residues. This CDR3 reads CASSLGDRNTEAFF. The DNA for the CDR3 is TGTGCCAGCAGCTTGGGGGACAGAAACACTGAAGCTTTCTTT.

The V gene is TRBV5-6, the J gene TRBJ2-1; TRBD2 matches at 10 bases. The CDR3 spans 15 residues. V lost 5 bases and J lost 5; bases outside the gene matches: 7. From germline, CDR1 is SGHDT and CDR2 YYEEEE. CDR3 protein: CASRNGLAADNEQFF. The CDR3 nucleotides are TGTGCCAGCAGAAATGGACTAGCGGCAGACAATGAGCAGTTCTTC.

This clone was seen a single time. The chain joins TRBV5-8 to TRBJ2-3; no clear D gene. The V and J ends lost 4 bases and 1 base respectively, with 13 bases between them. Germline V gene lookup returns CDR1 SGHTS and CDR2 YDEGEE. The CDR3 has 15 residues. This CDR3 is CASSATNMGTDTQYF. The CDR3 DNA follows: TGTGCCAGCAGCGCCACTAATATGGGCACAGATACGCAGTATTTT.

The gene calls are TRBV6-1 and TRBJ1-5; D gene uncertain. Germline V gene data show CDR1 as MNHNS and CDR2 as SASEGT. The CDR3 length is 14 residues. Trimming cost V 2 bases and J 3 bases, with 8 bases left between them. CDR3 sequence: CASSELTVNQPQHF. The DNA of the CDR3 is TGTGCCAGCAGTGAACTCACAGTCAATCAGCCCCAGCATTTT.

This chain joins TRBV6-5 and TRBJ2-7; 9 bases align to TRBD2. In germline, CDR1 is MNHEY, CDR2 SVGAGI. This CDR3 has 15 amino acids. The V and J ends lost 5 bases and 0 bases, in that order; junction bases with no gene match: 5. The CDR3 sequence is CASSKISGSSYEQYF. The CDR3, as DNA: TGTGCCAGCAGTAAGATTAGCGGGAGCTCCTACGAGCAGTACTTC.

The chain recombines TRBV30 with TRBJ2-7; the match to TRBD1 covers 7 bases. CDR3 length: 9 amino acids. The V gene's germline CDR1 is GTSNPN and CDR2 SVGIG (reference sequence). The J segment lost 13 bases and the V segment lost 8 bases, leaving 8 bases of the junction unmatched. This chain's CDR3 is CAPEGQFYF. The CDR3, as DNA: TGTGCCCCAGAGGGACAGTTCTACTTC.

CDR3 amino acids: CASSIEIDTGTIGPLHF. The CDR3 coding sequence is TGTGCCAGCAGCATCGAGATAGATACCGGGACTATCGGGCCCCTCCACTTT. This chain connects TRBV28 to TRBJ1-6; D is perhaps TRBD1 (5 bases). V was shortened by 6 bases and J by 13 bases, with 28 bases between the two germline ends. The germline V gene encodes CDR1 MDHEN and CDR2 SYDVKM. The CDR3 length is 17 residues.

This chain uses TRBV3-1 (or the pseudogene TRBV3-2) with TRBJ2-7, with 7 bases matching TRBD2. The junction had 14 bases not matched to a gene; V was cut back by 5 bases and J by 1 base. Germline assignment: CDR1 LGHDT and CDR2 YNNKEL (reference sequence). This CDR3 is built from 17 residues. In DNA form, the CDR3 reads TGTGCCAGCAGCTCGTACTTCTCCGGGGGGACTTCCTACGAGCAGTACTTC. It codes for CASSSYFSGGTSYEQYF.

V usage is TRBV5-1 and J usage is TRBJ1-1, with D uncertain. With 1 base removed from V and 4 bases from J, the gap between germline ends came to 8 bases. CDR1 is SGHRS, CDR2 YFSETQ, per germline. The CDR3 runs to 13 residues. The CDR3 DNA reads as TGCGCCAGCAGCTTGCTGGTTAGCACTGAAGCTTTCTTT. This codes for CASSLLVSTEAFF.

This clone was detected a few times. This rearrangement joins TRBV3-1 (or the pseudogene TRBV3-2) to TRBJ1-6; tentative D call: TRBD1 (6 bases). V shed 4 bases and J shed 7 bases, with 11 bases lying between them. The CDR3 loop spans 14 amino acids. Germline-derived CDR1 and CDR2 are LGHDT and YNNKEL (reference sequence). CDR3 coding DNA: TGTGCCAGCAGCCCTGGGGGCTCAAATTCACCCCTCCACTTT. This translates into CASSPGGSNSPLHF.

Worth noting for this clone: This specimen includes other DNA sequences encoding the same CDR3. This chain joins TRBV24-1 and TRBJ2-2, with 8 bases that match TRBD1. With V trimmed by 9 bases and J by 3 bases, 5 bases remained unmatched. This CDR3 has 14 amino acids. Germline assignment: CDR1 KGHDR and CDR2 SFDVKD. The CDR3 region has the DNA TGTGCCACCCGAGGACAGGGCGACACCGGGGAGCTGTTTTTT. As protein: CATRGQGDTGELFF.

This clone was observed a few times. The V gene is TRBV11-2, the J gene TRBJ2-1, with D possibly being TRBD1 (5 bases). V dropped 5 bases and J dropped 3 bases, with 8 bases sitting between them. The germline V gene encodes CDR1 SGHAT and CDR2 FQNNGV. The CDR3 length is 13 residues. The CDR3 DNA is TGTGCCAGCAGCGACAGTAGCTACAATGAGCAGTTCTTC. Its translation: CASSDSSYNEQFF.

Only a few counts were recorded for this clone. This sequence joins TRBV2 and TRBJ1-3; 7 nucleotides agree with TRBD1. Trimming took 4 bases from V and 8 from J; bases not matched to a gene: 17. The length of the CDR3 is 17 residues. From germline, CDR1 is SNHLY and CDR2 FYNNEI. The CDR3 loop is CASSASLTGIGYDTIYF. DNA of the CDR3: TGTGCCAGCAGTGCCTCTCTGACAGGGATCGGATATGACACCATATATTTT.

The chain is built from TRBV28 and TRBJ2-7; D is unresolved. The V gene lost 2 bases and the J gene lost 6 bases, with 5 bases spanning the gap. The CDR3 has 11 residues. Germline V gives CDR1 MDHEN, CDR2 SYDVKM. CDR3 sequence reads: CASSLRREQYF. The CDR3 DNA reads as TGTGCCAGCAGTTTACGTCGCGAGCAGTACTTC.

The gene calls are TRBV18 and TRBJ1-1; D not certain. Germline V CDR1 and CDR2: KGHSH, LQKENI. Trimming left V 3 bases short and J 0 bases short, with 11 bases between. The length of the CDR3 is 15 residues. CDR3 DNA sequence: TGTGCCAGCTCACCCCAGGATCCGCTGAACACTGAAGCTTTCTTT. It specifies CASSPQDPLNTEAFF. Using reference TRBV18 and TRBJ1-1 for the parts outside the CDR3, the full variable domain is NAGVMQNPRHLVRRRGQEARLRCSPMKGHSHVYWYRQLPEEGLKFMVYLQKENIIDESGMPKERFSAEFPKEGPSILRIQQVVRGDSAAYFCASSPQDPLNTEAFFGQGTRLTVV.

The V call is TRBV5-1, the J call TRBJ2-1; 10 bases are shared with TRBD2. Losses at the gene ends were 3 bases for V and 3 bases for J; bases not matched to a gene: 3. The CDR3 runs to 15 residues. CDR1 and CDR2 (germline): SGHRS, YFSETQ. DNA of the CDR3: TGCGCCAGCAGCTACTTAGCGGGAGGCTACAATGAGCAGTTCTTC. It encodes CASSYLAGGYNEQFF.

This clone was detected only once. This chain connects TRBV5-4 to TRBJ2-1; the match to TRBD2 covers 13 bases. Germline V CDR1 and CDR2: SGHNT, YYREEE (reference sequence). The length of the CDR3 is 17 residues. V was pared by 4 bases and J by 5 bases, with 9 bases of the junction left unmatched. This chain's CDR3 is CASSVTVGTSGNNEQFF. The CDR3 DNA is TGTGCCAGCAGCGTGACAGTGGGGACTAGCGGGAACAATGAGCAGTTCTTC.

The chain recombines TRBV30 with TRBJ1-4; 8 nucleotides align to TRBD1. The germline gives CDR1 GTSNPN, CDR2 SVGIG (reference sequence). J was trimmed by 4 bases and V by 8 bases; bases with no gene match: 6. The CDR3 contains 13 residues. The CDR3 DNA follows: TGTGCCGCCCGGGACAGGAGTAATGAAAAACTGTTTTTT. Translation gives CAARDRSNEKLFF.